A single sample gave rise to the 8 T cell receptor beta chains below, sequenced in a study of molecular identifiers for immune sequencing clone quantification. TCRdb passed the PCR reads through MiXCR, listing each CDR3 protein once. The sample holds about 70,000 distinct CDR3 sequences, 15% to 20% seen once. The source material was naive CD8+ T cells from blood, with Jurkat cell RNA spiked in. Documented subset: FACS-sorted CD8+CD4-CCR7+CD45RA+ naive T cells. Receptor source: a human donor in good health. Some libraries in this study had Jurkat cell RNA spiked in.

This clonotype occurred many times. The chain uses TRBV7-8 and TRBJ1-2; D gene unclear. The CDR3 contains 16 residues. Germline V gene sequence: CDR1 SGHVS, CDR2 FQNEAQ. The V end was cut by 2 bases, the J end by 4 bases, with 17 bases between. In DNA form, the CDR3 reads TGTGCCAGCAGCTTATTTAGGACTTCTCCGACCTATGGCTACACCTTC. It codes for CASSLFRTSPTYGYTF.

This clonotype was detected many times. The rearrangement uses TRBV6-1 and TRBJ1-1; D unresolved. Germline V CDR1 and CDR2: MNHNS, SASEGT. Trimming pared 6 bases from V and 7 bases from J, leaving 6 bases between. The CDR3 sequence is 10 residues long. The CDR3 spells CASRKSEAFF. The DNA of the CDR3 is TGTGCCAGCAGGAAGAGTGAAGCTTTCTTT.

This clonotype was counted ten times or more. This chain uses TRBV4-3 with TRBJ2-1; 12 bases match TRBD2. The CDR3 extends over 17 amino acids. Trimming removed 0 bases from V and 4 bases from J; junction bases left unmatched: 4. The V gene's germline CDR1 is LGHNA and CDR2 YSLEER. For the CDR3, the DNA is TGCGCCAGCAGCCAAGACCGGACTAGCGGGACGTACAATGAGCAGTTCTTC. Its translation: CASSQDRTSGTYNEQFF.

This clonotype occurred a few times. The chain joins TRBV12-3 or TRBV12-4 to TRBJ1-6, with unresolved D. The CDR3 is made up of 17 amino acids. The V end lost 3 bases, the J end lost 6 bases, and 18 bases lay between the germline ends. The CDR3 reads CASSFSWGRESNSPLHF. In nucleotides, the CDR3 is TGTGCCAGCAGTTTCTCATGGGGAAGGGAAAGTAATTCACCCCTCCACTTT.

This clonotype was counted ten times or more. The CDR3 here is CASSLQGSGANVLTF. CDR3 bases: TGTGCCAGCAGCCTACAGGGTTCAGGGGCCAACGTCCTGACTTTC. The chain links TRBV6-5 to TRBJ2-6, with TRBD1 as a possible D gene (6 bases). Trimming stripped 6 bases from V and 4 bases from J, with 13 bases between. The CDR3 is made up of 15 amino acids. Germline lookup yields CDR1 MNHEY and CDR2 SVGAGI.

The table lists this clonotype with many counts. In nucleotides, the CDR3 is TGCAGCGTTGAGCGCGACACCGGGGAGCTGTTTTTT. The encoded protein is CSVERDTGELFF. This chain links TRBV29-1 with TRBJ2-2; no clear D gene. Germline V gene data show CDR1 as SQVTM and CDR2 as ANQGSEA. CDR3 length: 12 amino acids. Trimming removed 3 bases at V and 3 bases at J, with 5 bases between.

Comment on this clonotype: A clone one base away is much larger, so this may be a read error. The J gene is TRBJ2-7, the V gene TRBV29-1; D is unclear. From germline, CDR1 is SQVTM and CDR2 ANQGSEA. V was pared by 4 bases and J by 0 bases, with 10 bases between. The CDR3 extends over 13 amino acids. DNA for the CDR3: TGCAGCGTTGTAGTTAACCTCTCCTACGAGCAGTACTTC. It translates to CSVVVNLSYEQYF.

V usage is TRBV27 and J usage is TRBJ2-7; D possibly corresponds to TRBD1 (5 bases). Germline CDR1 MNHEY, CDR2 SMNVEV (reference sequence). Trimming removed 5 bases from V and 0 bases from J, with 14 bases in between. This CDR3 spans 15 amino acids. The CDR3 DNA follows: TGTGCCAGCAGTCTCGCTGGGGCGCGCTCCTACGAGCAGTACTTC. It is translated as CASSLAGARSYEQYF.